The sequence of this TCR beta chain was determined in a study of Ad26.COV2.S vaccination and SARS-CoV-2 variants. Documented treatment: about 20 received Ad26.COV2.S at low or high dose, single or two shots; 5 received placebo; per-sample allocation not given. Samples came from day 63 after the first vaccine or placebo injection. Libraries were prepared by immunoSEQ multiplex PCR; TCRdb keeps only in-frame clonotypes and omits some of them. The sample has 300,000 to 350,000 clones; 86% are singletons. This receptor was taken from a person between 18 and 59 years old who received the Ad26.COV2.S COVID-19 vaccine or a placebo. The material was peripheral blood, obtained in a trial of Ad26.COV2.S vaccine versus placebo.

In nucleotides, the CDR3 is TGCGCCAGCACCGAGGGACCAGGGGGGAACACCGGGGAGCTGTTTTTT. Encoded protein: CASTEGPGGNTGELFF. The chain uses TRBV4-3 and TRBJ2-2, with 7 bases fitting TRBD1. CDR1 LGHNA and CDR2 YSLEER come from the germline V gene. The CDR3 contains 16 residues. Trimming removed 7 bases from V and 1 base from J; junction bases left unmatched: 9.